This is a list of T cell receptor beta chains from one sample in a study of beta chain features in type 1 diabetes. The data were produced by immunoSEQ multiplex PCR, yet TCRdb's version contains in-frame clones alone and is incomplete. The repertoire holds about 240,000 clones, approximately 15% seen once, with about 0.019% in the top ten. Material for sequencing was naive CD4+ T cells from blood. The source of these receptors is a man under 40 with type 1 diabetes. CDR3s include the opening cysteine and the closing phenylalanine or tryptophan. Each record gives: V gene, J gene, clone size, D gene, CDR3 DNA, CDR3 protein. The D gene is left open where the match is weak. Not all rows give a size; the values are once, few, many and, for expanded clones, a class.

TRBV6-5	TRBJ2-7	-	TRBD1	TGTGCCAGCCACAGGGGGCAGGGAGAGACCTACGAGCAGTACTTC	CASHRGQGETYEQYF
TRBV5-1	TRBJ2-3	-	TRBD2	TGCGCCAGCAGCTCCGATAGCGGGAGCACAGATACGCAGTATTTT	CASSSDSGSTDTQYF
TRBV5-1	TRBJ2-6	-	TRBD1	TGCGCCAGCAGCGACCGGACAGGGGGCCTCTCTGGGGCCAACGTCCTGACTTTC	CASSDRTGGLSGANVLTF
TRBV7-8	TRBJ2-2	-	TRBD1	TGTGCCAGCAGCCTTGACAGGGGGCAGGGCGGGGAGCTGTTTTTT	CASSLDRGQGGELFF
TRBV29-1	TRBJ2-2	few	TRBD1	TGCAGCGTCGCCCGGACAGGGGCCGGGGAGCTGTTTTTT	CSVARTGAGELFF
TRBV12-5	TRBJ1-2	few	-	TGTGCTAGTGGTTTGACAGAAAATTATGGCTACACCTTC	CASGLTENYGYTF
TRBV2	TRBJ2-2	few	-	TGTGCCAGCAGTGGCGGGCCCGAGAACACCGGGGAGCTGTTTTTT	CASSGGPENTGELFF
TRBV15	TRBJ2-3	-	-	TGTGCCACCAGCAGAGTCGTCGGGAGCCTTTCGGATACGCAGTATTTT	CATSRVVGSLSDTQYF
TRBV7-8	TRBJ1-1	-	-	TGTGCCAGCAGCTTCGCCAGGGTTGCTGAAGCTTTCTTT	CASSFARVAEAFF
TRBV11-3	TRBJ1-1	once	-	TGTGCCAGCACCAGGAATTTGAACACTGAAGCTTTCTTT	CASTRNLNTEAFF
TRBV15	TRBJ2-5	-	-	TGTGCCACCAGCAGTTCTCCTCGGGAGACCCAGTACTTC	CATSSSPRETQYF
TRBV6-1	TRBJ1-2	-	-	TGTGCCAGCAGGACCCCACTATCCTATGGCTACACCTTC	CASRTPLSYGYTF
TRBV7-2	TRBJ2-7	-	-	TGTGCCAGCAGCCTTGCCAGAGAGCAGTACTTC	CASSLAREQYF
TRBV2	TRBJ1-2	few	TRBD1	TGTGCCAGCAGCTTGGGACAGGGGGTTGGCTACACCTTC	CASSLGQGVGYTF
TRBV28	TRBJ2-2	few	-	TGTGCCAGCAGTTTGACCAGGGGGGTGAACACCGGGGAGCTGTTTTTT	CASSLTRGVNTGELFF
TRBV6-5	TRBJ1-6	-	-	TGTGCCAGCAGCTTACAGGGTCTGGGGTCACCCCTCCACTTT	CASSLQGLGSPLHF
TRBV9	TRBJ2-7	few	-	TGTGCCAGCAGCTCTGAGGGTCCTCCCTACGAGCAGTACTTC	CASSSEGPPYEQYF
TRBV30	TRBJ2-5	few	-	TGTGCCTGGAGTGTAAGCGCGCAAGAGACCCAGTACTTC	CAWSVSAQETQYF
TRBV9	TRBJ1-6	few	-	TGTGCCAGCAGCGTAGAGGGTTCGGGAAATTCACCCCTCCACTTT	CASSVEGSGNSPLHF
TRBV19	TRBJ1-4	few	TRBD1	TGTGCCAGTAGGACAGGGGAGAGCACTAATGAAAAACTGTTTTTT	CASRTGESTNEKLFF
TRBV30	TRBJ1-1	-	TRBD1	TGTGCCTACGGGACAGGCGGGACCGCTGAAGCTTTCTTT	CAYGTGGTAEAFF
TRBV2	TRBJ2-5	few	-	TGTGCCAGCAGTGAGGAGGGGAAGACCCAGTACTTC	CASSEEGKTQYF
TRBV2	TRBJ1-2	-	-	TGTGCCAGCAGTGGGCAGTCCGGGGTTAACTATGGCTACACCTTC	CASSGQSGVNYGYTF
TRBV4-1	TRBJ2-7	-	TRBD2	TGCGCCAGCAGCCAAGATAAGCGGGAGGTTCCTTCCTACGAGCAGTACTTC	CASSQDKREVPSYEQYF
TRBV5-1	TRBJ2-1	-	-	TGCGCCAGCATGCCGGGGGATCGATACAATGAGCAGTTCTTC	CASMPGDRYNEQFF
TRBV11-2	TRBJ1-2	-	TRBD1	TGTGCCAGCAGCTGGGGGCCAGGGGGAAGCTATGGCTACACCTTC	CASSWGPGGSYGYTF
TRBV18	TRBJ1-1	-	TRBD1	TGTGCCAGCTCCCCCGACAGGGCAGAAGCTTTCTTT	CASSPDRAEAFF
TRBV25-1	TRBJ2-2	-	TRBD2	TGTGCCAGCAGTGAACCTGGGGGGGACGGGGAGCTGTTTTTT	CASSEPGGDGELFF
TRBV2	TRBJ2-7	-	-	TGTGCCAGCAGTGGGGCCCTCGAGCAGTACTTC	CASSGALEQYF
TRBV30	TRBJ1-3	few	-	TGTGCCTGGACAGGATACTCTGGAAACACCATATATTTT	CAWTGYSGNTIYF
TRBV5-4	TRBJ2-7	few	TRBD1	TGTGCCAGCAGCCATGACAGGGATGCCTACGAGCAGTACTTC	CASSHDRDAYEQYF
TRBV4-1	TRBJ2-7	many	-	TGCGCCAGCAGCCAAGAGATCAGTCCCCGAGGGGAGCAGTACTTC	CASSQEISPRGEQYF
TRBV5-4	TRBJ2-5	-	TRBD2	TGTGCCAGCAGCGCTCAGACACTAGCGGGGGTGACCCAGTACTTC	CASSAQTLAGVTQYF
TRBV29-1	TRBJ1-2	few	-	TGCAGCGTTGATTTGAGTGATGGCTACACCTTC	CSVDLSDGYTF
TRBV7-8	TRBJ2-7	-	-	TGTGCCAGCAGCTTAGCGAGTCAGCGAACCTACGAGCAGTACTTC	CASSLASQRTYEQYF
TRBV5-4	TRBJ2-7	-	TRBD1	TGTGCCAGCAGCACGTTAAGGGACAGGGACGAGCAGTACTTC	CASSTLRDRDEQYF
TRBV19	TRBJ1-6	few	TRBD1	TGTGCCAGTAGCCCATCTTTTGGGACAGGGGTCAATTCACCCCTCCACTTT	CASSPSFGTGVNSPLHF
TRBV5-4	TRBJ2-5	-	TRBD2	TGTGCCAGCAGCAAGACTAGCGGTGGAGGGACCCAGTACTTC	CASSKTSGGGTQYF